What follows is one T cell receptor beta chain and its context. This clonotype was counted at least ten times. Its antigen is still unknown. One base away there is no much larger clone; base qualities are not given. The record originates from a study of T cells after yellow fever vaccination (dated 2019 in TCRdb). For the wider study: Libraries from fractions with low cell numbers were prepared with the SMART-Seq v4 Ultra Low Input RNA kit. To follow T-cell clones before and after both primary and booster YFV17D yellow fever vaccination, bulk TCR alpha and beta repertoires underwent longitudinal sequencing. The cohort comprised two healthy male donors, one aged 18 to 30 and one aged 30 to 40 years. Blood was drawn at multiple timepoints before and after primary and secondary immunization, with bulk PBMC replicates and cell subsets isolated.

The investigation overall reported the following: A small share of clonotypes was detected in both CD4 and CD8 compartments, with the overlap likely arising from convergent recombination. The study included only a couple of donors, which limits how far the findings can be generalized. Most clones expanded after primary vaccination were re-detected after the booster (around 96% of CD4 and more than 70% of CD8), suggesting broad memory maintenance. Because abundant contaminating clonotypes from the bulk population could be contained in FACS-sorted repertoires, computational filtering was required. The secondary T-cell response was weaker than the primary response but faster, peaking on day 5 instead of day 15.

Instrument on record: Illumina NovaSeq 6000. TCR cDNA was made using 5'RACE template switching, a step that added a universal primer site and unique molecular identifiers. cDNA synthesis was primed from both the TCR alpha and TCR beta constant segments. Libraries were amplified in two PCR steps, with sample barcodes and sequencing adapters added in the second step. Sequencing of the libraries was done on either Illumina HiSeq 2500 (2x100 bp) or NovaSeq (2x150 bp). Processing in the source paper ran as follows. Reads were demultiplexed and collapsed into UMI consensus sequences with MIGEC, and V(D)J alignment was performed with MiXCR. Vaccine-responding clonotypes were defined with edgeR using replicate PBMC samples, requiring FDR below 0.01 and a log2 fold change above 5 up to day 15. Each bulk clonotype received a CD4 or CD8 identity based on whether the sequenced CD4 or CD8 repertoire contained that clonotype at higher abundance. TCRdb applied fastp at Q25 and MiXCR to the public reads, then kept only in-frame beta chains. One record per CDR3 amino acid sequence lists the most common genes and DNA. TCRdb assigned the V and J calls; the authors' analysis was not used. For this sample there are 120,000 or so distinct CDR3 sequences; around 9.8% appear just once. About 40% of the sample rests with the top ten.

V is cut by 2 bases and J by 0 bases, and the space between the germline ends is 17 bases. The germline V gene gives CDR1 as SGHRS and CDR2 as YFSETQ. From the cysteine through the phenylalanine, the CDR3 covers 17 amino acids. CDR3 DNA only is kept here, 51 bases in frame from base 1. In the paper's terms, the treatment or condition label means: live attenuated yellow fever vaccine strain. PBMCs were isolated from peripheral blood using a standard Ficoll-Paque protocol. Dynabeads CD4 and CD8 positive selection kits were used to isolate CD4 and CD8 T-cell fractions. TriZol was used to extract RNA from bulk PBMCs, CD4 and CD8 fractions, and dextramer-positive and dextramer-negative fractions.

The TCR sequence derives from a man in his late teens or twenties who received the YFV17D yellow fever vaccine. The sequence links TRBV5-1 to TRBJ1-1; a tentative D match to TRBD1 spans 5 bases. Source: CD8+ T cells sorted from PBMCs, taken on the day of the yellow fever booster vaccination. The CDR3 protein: CASSLIRVGPVNTEAFF. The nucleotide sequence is TGCGCCAGCAGCTTAATCAGGGTGGGACCAGTGAACACTGAAGCTTTCTTT.